This TCR beta chain is from a study of blood T cell repertoires in COVID-19. Whole-study context: Whether acute or convalescent, the COVID-19 samples came from the United States, Italy and Spain.

The V segment lost 3 bases and the J segment 5 bases; nucleotides outside the gene matches: 3. CDR3 length equals 14 residues. Germline V gives CDR1 LNHDA, CDR2 SQIVND (reference sequence). TCRdb keeps only in-frame clones here, not all; method: immunoSEQ multiplex PCR. Seen here are about 280,000 clones, roughly 80% observed once, and the top ten hold 8% to 9.5%. This rearrangement joins TRBV19 to TRBJ2-3, with 9 bases lining up with TRBD1. Sequenced sample: peripheral blood. This clonotype originated in a woman aged 50 to 60 who had recovered from COVID-19. CDR3 region: CASSITGGLDTQYF. The CDR3 DNA sequence: TGTGCCAGTAGTATTACAGGGGGCCTAGATACGCAGTATTTT.